Listed here is a single TCR beta chain. Its target antigen remains unknown. There are no base qualities to consult, and no much larger clone falls within one base. The time point label of this sample denotes: cells obtained before transplantation from donor or recipient. CD3+CD4+ and CD3+CD8+ populations were FACS-sorted from unstimulated pre-transplant donor and recipient cells taken from spleen or lymph nodes. Looking up the germline V gene yields CDR1 KGHSH and CDR2 LQKENI. The CDR3 holds 12 amino acids from the cysteine to the phenylalanine. The kept DNA is CDR3 alone, 36 bases in frame from the first base. V is clipped by 2 bases and J by 4 bases, and the sequence between their germline boundaries is 4 bases long. The library was built by means of the immunoSEQ multiplex PCR assay. In most patients, genomic DNA was isolated using the Qiagen DNeasy Blood and Tissue Kit and sent frozen to Adaptive Biotechnologies for TCR sequencing. For most patients, high-throughput TCR-beta CDR3 sequencing of genomic DNA was performed by Adaptive Biotechnologies. The source study handled its data this way. TCR sequencing data were retrieved from Adaptive's ImmunoSEQ software for around 20 patients, whereas a few other patients were processed with MiXCR and VDJtools. To correct CD4 versus CD8 sorting errors, any sequence found in both subsets at a frequency ratio below 5:1 was removed. CDR3 nucleotide sequences shared by donor and recipient were removed because the origin of these sequences could not be assigned. At least 2-fold expansion over unstimulated cells and a minimum CFSE-low frequency of 0.002% (template counts) or 0.001% (read counts) were required for clones to be classified as alloreactive. Clones were considered mappable if detected in sequenced pre-transplant spleen, lymph node, or MLR CFSE-low populations of the donor or recipient. Cumulative frequency of alloreactive clones was calculated as a percentage of all sequences weighted by copy number. TCRdb holds this immuneACCESS table with in-frame rearrangements only. Some clones are missing; in checked studies, unresolved V genes explain under half, and the rest has no known cause. For V, J and clone size, that table is used; D and trimming come from the DNA. Across this sample there are roughly 99,000 clones, with about 87% seen only once. The ten largest account for less than 0.8% of the sample.

The data were obtained in a study of graft-versus-host responses after intestinal transplantation (TCRdb year 2021). About the study as a whole: Recipients received multivisceral, liver-intestinal, or isolated intestinal transplants. Instead of going to the commercial service, samples from a few later patients were sequenced in-house on an Illumina MiSeq and processed with MiXCR. The cohort enrolled some 23 intestinal transplant recipients including one retransplant, and a few patients lacking pretransplant specimens were excluded. Anti-thymocyte globulin induction was given to all recipients, followed by maintenance tacrolimus and steroids for around three years. Alloreactive clones were identified by sequencing pre-transplant mixed lymphocyte reaction products and comparing these products with unstimulated pre-transplant donor and recipient T cells. Donor T cell macrochimerism was defined as a peak of at least 4% donor T cells among recipient peripheral blood mononuclear cells. After intestinal transplantation, graft-versus-host and host-versus-graft alloreactive T cell clones were followed in the graft, circulation and bone marrow using bulk TCR-beta CDR3 sequencing. On the study overall, not on this receptor specifically: GvH clones turned up in recipient bone marrow, with some appearing earlier in ileal mucosa or blood, a pattern consistent with an intestinal mucosal origin. The conclusions were limited by the relatively low number and heterogeneity of the intestinal transplant patients. In the allografts of patients with donor T cell macrochimerism, GvH to HvG T cell clonal ratios were high. Early after transplant, peak levels of circulating GvH clones were associated with declines in HvG clones.

The V gene is TRBV18 and the J gene is TRBJ2-3; the D gene is not confidently resolved. This receptor was identified in a human donor who was the organ donor for an intestinal transplant. Sequencing used unstimulated CD4+ T cells sorted from spleen or lymph node cells, obtained before transplant. The CDR3 in this case is CASSPEPDTQYF. The DNA is TGTGCCAGCTCACCAGAGCCAGATACGCAGTATTTT.